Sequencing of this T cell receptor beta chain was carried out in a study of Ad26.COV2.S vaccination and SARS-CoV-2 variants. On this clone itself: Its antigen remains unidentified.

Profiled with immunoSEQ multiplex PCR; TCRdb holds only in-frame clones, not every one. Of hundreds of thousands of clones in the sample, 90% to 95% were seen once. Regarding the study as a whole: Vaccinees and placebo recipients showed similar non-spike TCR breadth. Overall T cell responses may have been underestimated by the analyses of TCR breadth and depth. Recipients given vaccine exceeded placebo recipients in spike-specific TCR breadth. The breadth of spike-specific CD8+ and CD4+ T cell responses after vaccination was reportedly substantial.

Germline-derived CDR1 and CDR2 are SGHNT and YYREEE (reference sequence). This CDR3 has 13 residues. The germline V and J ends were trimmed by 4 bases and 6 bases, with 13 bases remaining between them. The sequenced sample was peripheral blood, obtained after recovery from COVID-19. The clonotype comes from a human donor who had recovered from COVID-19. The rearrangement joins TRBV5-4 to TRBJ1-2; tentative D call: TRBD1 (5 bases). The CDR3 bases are TGTGCCAGCAGCCCACAGGTTCTGGATGGCTACACCTTC. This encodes CASSPQVLDGYTF.